This T cell receptor (beta chain) was recorded in a study of cytomegalovirus exposure and HLA in healthy donors. The study, taken as a whole, reports: Researchers reported from a later analysis that most CMV-associated TCR beta chains appeared HLA-restricted.

At sampling all donors were nominally healthy, likely with unrecorded immune exposures. On this clone itself: Its antigen is not identified.

Germline V lookup: CDR1 LGHNA, CDR2 YNFKEQ. The CDR3 is 15 residues long. J lost 8 bases, V lost 4 bases, and 10 bases had no gene match. Amplification used 60 Vbeta primers and 13 Jbeta primers. Assay: immunoSEQ multiplex PCR; the TCRdb copy retains only in-frame clones and omits some. The sample consists of around 120,000 clones, over 60% of them appearing once. The J gene is TRBJ2-1, the V gene TRBV4-2, with 8 bases aligning to TRBD1. The sequence was collected from a woman aged 40-49 years in good health and CMV-seropositive. What was sequenced was PBMCs. Here the CDR3 reads CASSPRQGHLDEQFF. In DNA form, the CDR3 reads TGTGCCAGCAGCCCTCGACAGGGGCACTTGGATGAGCAGTTCTTC.